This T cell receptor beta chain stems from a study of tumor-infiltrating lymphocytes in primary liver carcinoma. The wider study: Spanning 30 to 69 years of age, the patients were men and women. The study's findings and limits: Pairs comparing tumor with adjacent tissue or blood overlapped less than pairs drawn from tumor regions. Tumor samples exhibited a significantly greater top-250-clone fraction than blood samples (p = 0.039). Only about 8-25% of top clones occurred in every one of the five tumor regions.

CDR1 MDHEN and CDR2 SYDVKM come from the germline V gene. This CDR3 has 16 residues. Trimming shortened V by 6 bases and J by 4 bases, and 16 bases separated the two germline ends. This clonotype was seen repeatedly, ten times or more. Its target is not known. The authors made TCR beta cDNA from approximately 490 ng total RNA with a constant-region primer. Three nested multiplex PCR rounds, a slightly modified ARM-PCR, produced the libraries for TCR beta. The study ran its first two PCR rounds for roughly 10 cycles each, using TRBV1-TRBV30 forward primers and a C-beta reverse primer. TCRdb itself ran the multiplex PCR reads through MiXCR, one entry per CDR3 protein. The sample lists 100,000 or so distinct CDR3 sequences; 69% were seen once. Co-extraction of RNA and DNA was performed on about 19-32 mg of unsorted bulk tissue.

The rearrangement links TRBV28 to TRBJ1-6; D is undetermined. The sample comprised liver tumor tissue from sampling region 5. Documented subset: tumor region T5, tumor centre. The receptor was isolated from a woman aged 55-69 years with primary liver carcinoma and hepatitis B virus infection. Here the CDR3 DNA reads TGTGCCAGCAGCCGCAGGACGGACTCTTATAATTCACCCCTCCACTTT. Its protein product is CASSRRTDSYNSPLHF.